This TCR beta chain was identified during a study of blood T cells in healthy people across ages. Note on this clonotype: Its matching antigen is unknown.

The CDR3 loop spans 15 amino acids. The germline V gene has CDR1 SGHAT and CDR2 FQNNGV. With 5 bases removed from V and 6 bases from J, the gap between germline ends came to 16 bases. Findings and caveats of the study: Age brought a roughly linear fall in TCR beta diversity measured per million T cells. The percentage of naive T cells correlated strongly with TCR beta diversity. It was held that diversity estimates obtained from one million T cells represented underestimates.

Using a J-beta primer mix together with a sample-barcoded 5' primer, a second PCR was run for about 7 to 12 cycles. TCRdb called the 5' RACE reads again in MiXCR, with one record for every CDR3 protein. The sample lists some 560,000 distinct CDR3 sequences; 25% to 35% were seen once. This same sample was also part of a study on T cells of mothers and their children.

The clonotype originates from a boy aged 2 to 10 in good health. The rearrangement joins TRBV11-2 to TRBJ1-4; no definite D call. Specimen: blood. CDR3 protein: CASSRAGSADEKLFF. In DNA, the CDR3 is TGTGCCAGCAGCCGTGCAGGCAGCGCGGATGAAAAACTGTTTTTT. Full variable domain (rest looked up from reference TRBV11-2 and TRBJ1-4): EAGVAQSPRYKIIEKRQSVAFWCNPISGHATLYWYQQILGQGPKLLIQFQNNGVVDDSQLPKDRFSAERLKGVDSTLKIQPAKLEDSAVYLCASSRAGSADEKLFFGSGTQLSVL.